These 16 T cell receptor beta chains were all obtained from the same sample, sequenced in a study of CD8+ T cells in alopecia areata. Extracted from the samples, RNA was reverse transcribed into cDNA to serve as the sequencing template. Clones were sequenced by immunoSEQ multiplex PCR, and TCRdb holds only the in-frame ones, with some missing. The sample has over 200,000 clones; about three fifths are singletons. Sequences were derived from CD4+ T cells sorted from blood, sampled at week 0. The receptors stem from a human donor with alopecia areata.

This clone was recorded only once. The V gene is TRBV2, the J gene TRBJ2-1; 7 nucleotides align to TRBD2. The CDR3 sequence is 14 residues long. Germline-derived CDR1 and CDR2 are SNHLY and FYNNEI. With 11 bases clipped from V and 1 base from J, the junction kept 8 bases outside the gene matches. CDR3 bases: TGTGCCTCAGTAGCGGGTTTTTCCTACAATGAGCAGTTCTTC. Its translation is CASVAGFSYNEQFF.

To note about this clone: At the DNA level, this CDR3 is encoded by other sequences in the same sample as well. This chain uses TRBV29-1 with TRBJ1-1; D ambiguous. V was cut by 7 bases and J by 2 bases, with 5 bases left in between. The CDR3 loop spans 10 amino acids. Looked up from germline, CDR1 is SQVTM and CDR2 is ANQGSEA. The CDR3 spells CSASNTEAFF. The CDR3 DNA is TGCAGCGCTAGTAACACTGAAGCTTTCTTT.

As regards this clone: Within the sample, other DNA sequences also encode this same CDR3. V usage is TRBV7-9 and J usage is TRBJ1-1; D gene unclear. The V end lost 1 base, the J end lost 1 base, and 4 bases lay between the germline ends. Germline values: CDR1 SEHNR, CDR2 FQNEAQ (reference sequence). The CDR3 has 13 residues. The CDR3 nucleotides read TGTGCCAGCAGCTTAGGGACGAACACTGAAGCTTTCTTT. This codes for CASSLGTNTEAFF.

V and J are TRBV30 and TRBJ2-1; 7 nucleotides agree with TRBD2. V was pared by 4 bases and J by 1 base, with 13 bases of the junction left unmatched. The CDR3 extends over 17 amino acids. Germline CDR1 reads GTSNPN; CDR2 reads SVGIG (reference sequence). CDR3 DNA: TGTGCCTGGAAAAACTCAAAGGGAGGGATTTCCTACAATGAGCAGTTCTTC. Translation: CAWKNSKGGISYNEQFF.

This clone was detected only a few times. The rearrangement links TRBV29-1 to TRBJ2-4; D might be TRBD1 or TRBD2, each matching 5 bases. The CDR3 loop spans 13 amino acids. The germline V gene has CDR1 SQVTM and CDR2 ANQGSEA. The ends were cut back, 3 bases at V and 5 bases at J, with 11 bases in the middle. Here the CDR3 DNA reads TGCAGCGTTGATAGGCTGGGGGAAAACATTCAGTACTTC. Its translation: CSVDRLGENIQYF.

The V gene is TRBV30, the J gene TRBJ2-3; D is possibly TRBD2 (6 bases). Trimming left V 3 bases short and J 0 bases short, with 16 bases between. This CDR3 spans 16 amino acids. Per germline, CDR1 GTSNPN and CDR2 SVGIG (reference sequence). For the CDR3, the DNA is TGTGCCTGGAGAAGTGTGGCGGGGACTAGCACAGATACGCAGTATTTT. Its protein is CAWRSVAGTSTDTQYF.

This chain connects TRBV13 to TRBJ1-2, with TRBD1 matching over 8 bases. The germline V gene has CDR1 PRHDT and CDR2 FYEKMQ (reference sequence). The CDR3 covers 15 residues. V dropped 4 bases and J dropped 5; count of bases not matched to a gene: 9. CDR3 nucleotides: TGTGCCAGCAGCTGGCGATTGGGACAGGAGTATGGCTACACCTTC. Protein product: CASSWRLGQEYGYTF.

The J gene is TRBJ1-2, the V gene TRBV30; the D gene is possibly TRBD1 (6 bases). The CDR3 is made up of 13 amino acids. The germline V and J ends were trimmed by 3 bases and 7 bases, with 15 bases remaining between them. Germline V gene lookup returns CDR1 GTSNPN and CDR2 SVGIG (reference sequence). This CDR3 reads CAWRQQGAFGYTF. Here the CDR3 DNA reads TGTGCCTGGAGGCAACAGGGAGCGTTTGGCTACACCTTC.

The chain combines TRBV4-1 with TRBJ2-7; maybe TRBD2 (6 bases). The V gene's germline CDR1 is MGHRA and CDR2 YSYEKL. V was pared by 8 bases and J by 2 bases, with 19 bases between. CDR3 size: 15 residues. The CDR3 coding sequence is TGCGCCAGCGCACAATTTGGGGGGACGGCCTACGAGCAGTACTTC. Translation: CASAQFGGTAYEQYF.

V usage is TRBV29-1 and J usage is TRBJ1-2, with D hard to call. V lost 1 base, J lost 4 bases, and 10 bases lay in between. The CDR3 sequence is 13 residues long. Germline CDR1 reads SQVTM; CDR2 reads ANQGSEA. CDR3 bases: TGCAGCGTTGAAGCGCCGCCTACCTATGGCTACACCTTC. Its protein is CSVEAPPTYGYTF.

This clone was counted between two and nine times. The sample holds other DNA sequences that translate to the same CDR3. V and J are TRBV6-5 and TRBJ2-7, with TRBD1 identical over 9 bases. This CDR3 has 15 amino acids. V lost 2 bases to trimming and J lost 2 bases; unmatched junction nucleotides: 4. Germline-derived CDR1 and CDR2 are MNHEY and SVGAGI. The CDR3 bases are TGTGCCAGCAGTTACAGAGGACAGGGGACCTACGAGCAGTACTTC. Encoded protein: CASSYRGQGTYEQYF.

The rearrangement joins TRBV11-3 to TRBJ2-2; D not certain. Germline CDR1 SGHNT, CDR2 YENEEA. V was cut by 5 bases and J by 4 bases, with 20 bases left in between. This CDR3 is 17 amino acids long. In DNA form, the CDR3 reads TGTGCCAGCAGCGCCACGGAAGGGTTAGGGCCCACCGGGGAGCTGTTTTTT. This translates into CASSATEGLGPTGELFF.

The J gene is TRBJ1-2, the V gene TRBV9; D gene uncertain. There are 13 residues in the CDR3. V was shortened by 0 bases and J by 8 bases, with 11 bases between the two germline ends. Germline lookup yields CDR1 SGDLS and CDR2 YYNGEE. As DNA, the CDR3 is TGTGCCAGCAGCGTAGTGGGCAGTGGAGGCTACACCTTC. This translates into CASSVVGSGGYTF.

Only one count was recorded for this clone. This chain joins TRBV2 and TRBJ1-1, with a possible D match to TRBD1 (5 bases). CDR1 and CDR2 (germline): SNHLY, FYNNEI. V was trimmed by 5 bases and J by 1 base, leaving 5 bases between them. This CDR3 has 12 amino acids. This CDR3 reads CASSQGNTEAFF. DNA for the CDR3: TGTGCCAGCAGTCAGGGGAACACTGAAGCTTTCTTT. Full variable domain (rest looked up from reference TRBV2 and TRBJ1-1): EPEVTQTPSHQVTQMGQEVILRCVPISNHLYFYWYRQILGQKVEFLVSFYNNEISEKSEIFDDQFSVERPDGSNFTLKIRSTKLEDSAMYFCASSQGNTEAFFGQGTRLTVV.

V is TRBV9 and J is TRBJ1-5; D may be TRBD1 (5 bases). The length of the CDR3 is 14 residues. The germline CDR1 and CDR2 sequences are SGDLS and YYNGEE. The DNA of the CDR3 is TGTGCATCCCGCGGGACCCAACCAAGGGGGCCCCAGCATTTT. This codes for CASRGTQPRGPQHF.

The chain recombines TRBV30 with TRBJ1-1; D perhaps matches TRBD1 (6 bases). The ends were cut back, 3 bases at V and 4 bases at J, with 9 bases in the middle. Germline values: CDR1 GTSNPN, CDR2 SVGIG (reference sequence). The CDR3 contains 12 residues. This chain's CDR3 is CAWRKGGTEAFF. The CDR3 DNA sequence: TGTGCCTGGAGGAAAGGGGGCACTGAAGCTTTCTTT. Full variable domain (remainder filled in from reference TRBV30 and TRBJ1-1): SQTIHQWPATLVQPVGSPLSLECTVEGTSNPNLYWYRQAAGRGLQLLFYSVGIGQISSEVPQNLSASRPQDRQFILSSKKLLLSDSGFYLCAWRKGGTEAFFGQGTRLTVV.